Below, 2 T cell receptor beta chains from the same sample are listed, as sequenced in a study of CD8+ T cells in alopecia areata (dated by TCRdb to the late 2010s). The library was built by means of the immunoSEQ multiplex PCR assay. For TCR sequencing, RNA was extracted from every sample and reverse transcribed into cDNA to serve as template. TCRdb took this table from immuneACCESS and kept in-frame rearrangements with V and J called. Such tables lack part of the clones; where checked against another copy, unresolved V genes explain under half of the gap, and the rest is unexplained. The sample records 65,000 to 75,000 clones, around 29% of which are singletons. The ten largest account for just under 15% of the sample. The label giving this sample's time point can be read as: about 4 weeks on oral tofacitinib. In the paper's terms, the treatment or condition label means: oral pan-JAK inhibitor, 5-10 mg twice daily.

The material sequenced was CD8+ T cells sorted from blood, taken at week 4, from a patient treated with tofacitinib. The receptors here all came from a human donor with alopecia areata.

In this sample, this clone turned up a few times. The chain couples TRBV29-1 to TRBJ1-1; 7 bases match TRBD1. J lost 5 bases, V lost 7 bases, and 13 bases had no gene match. Germline CDR1 reads SQVTM; CDR2 reads ANQGSEA. The CDR3 length is 14 residues. This CDR3 reads CSATPGRGGTEAFF. DNA for the CDR3: TGCAGCGCTACCCCCGGCAGGGGGGGAACTGAAGCTTTCTTT.

The V gene is TRBV29-1, the J gene TRBJ2-3; no clear D. The CDR3 runs 14 residues. Germline V gene sequence: CDR1 SQVTM, CDR2 ANQGSEA. Deletions cut 2 bases from V and 1 base from J, with 10 bases between. The CDR3 DNA is TGCAGCGTTGAACCAAGATCGGGCACAGATACGCAGTATTTT. Encoded protein: CSVEPRSGTDTQYF.